This T cell receptor beta chain emerged from a study of T cell responses to AZD1222 COVID-19 vaccine. General observations from the study: Most donors were white British, females outnumbered males, and clonal diversity was possibly underestimated.

This table comes from immunoSEQ multiplex PCR, and its TCRdb copy is limited to in-frame clones, with some not included. The sample lists approximately 97,000 clones, around 82% occurring once. With 5 bases clipped from V and 4 bases from J, the junction kept 6 bases outside the gene matches. This CDR3 is 14 amino acids long. Per germline, CDR1 SGHRS and CDR2 YFSETQ. With regard to this clone: Its antigen is undetermined.

This chain connects TRBV5-1 to TRBJ1-1, with TRBD1 identical over 9 bases. The sequence was collected from an adult in good health. Material: peripheral blood, obtained on day 0 of AZD1222 vaccination. The CDR3 loop reads CASSWDRERTEAFF. CDR3 bases: TGCGCCAGCAGTTGGGACAGGGAGCGCACTGAAGCTTTCTTT. Filled out from reference TRBV5-1 and TRBJ1-1, the complete variable domain reads KAGVTQTPRYLIKTRGQQVTLSCSPISGHRSVSWYQQTPGQGLQFLFEYFSETQRNKGNFPGRFSGRQFSNSRSEMNVSTLELGDSALYLCASSWDRERTEAFFGQGTRLTVV.